The 32 T cell receptor delta chains below all came from one sample that was sequenced in a study of γδ T cells in repeated Plasmodium falciparum infection. TCRdb re-called the multiplex PCR reads using CATT. The sample includes about 50,000 delta-chain clones, roughly 1.9% of them seen just once. Bulk repertoires came from Vgamma9/Vdelta2+ or Vdelta2-negative gammadelta T cells flow-sorted from PBMC. Specimen: gamma-delta T cells from blood. Receptors were obtained from a pool of human donors (malaria-infected and uninfected, not separated).

The table lists this clone with a few counts. A far larger clone differs by one base, so this is likely a read error. The identical CDR3 is also encoded by other nucleotide sequences in the sample. The gene calls are TRDV1 and TRDJ2; 7 bases are a match to TRDD2. The J gene is not listed in TCRdb, so it was assigned here from a DNA match to germline. Germline loops: CDR1 TSWWSYY, CDR2 QGS. CDR3 length: 23 residues. Trimming at V came to 4 bases and at J to 0 bases, leaving 26 bases not matched to a gene. The CDR3 DNA sequence: TGTGCTCTTGGGGCGATGGCCTTCCTCCATTTCACTGGAGGTCCCGCTTTGACAGCACAACTCTTCTTT. This sequence encodes CALGAMAFLHFTGGPALTAQLFF.

Remarks on this clone: Since a far larger clone is one base different, this is likely a read error. Other DNA sequences within the sample encode an identical CDR3. The chain is built from TRDV3 and TRDJ1, with 11 bases aligning to TRDD3. TCRdb carries no J gene annotation; the J gene was assigned here by matching the DNA with germline. The length of the CDR3 is 21 residues. Germline loops: CDR1 TVYSNPD, CDR2 GDNSRS (reference sequence). The CDR3, as DNA: TGTGCCTGGGGGGGTCTTACCATACTGGGGGATAAGGGTGCGGACACTGATAAACTCATCTTT. Translated, it gives CAWGGLTILGDKGADTDKLIF.

The chain couples TRDV1 to TRDJ1; TRDD3 agrees at 10 bases. The J gene, missing from TCRdb, was assigned here through DNA to germline matching. The V and J ends lost 1 base and 3 bases, in that order; junction bases with no gene match: 17. The CDR3 loop spans 20 amino acids. Germline loops: CDR1 TSWWSYY, CDR2 QGS. This chain's CDR3 is CALGERSGRGIRENPDKLIF. CDR3 nucleotide sequence: TGTGCTCTTGGGGAACGATCAGGGAGGGGGATACGCGAAAATCCCGATAAACTCATCTTT.

This clone was detected only a few times. The mismatch at residue 18 between this DNA's translation and the TCRdb protein of a much larger clone likely reflects a read error; the protein shown is translated from the DNA. This rearrangement joins TRDV2 to TRDJ1; TRDD3 agrees at 13 bases. TCRdb gives no J gene; it was assigned here by matching the DNA to germline. In germline, CDR1 is GEAIGNYY, CDR2 EKD. Trimming cost V 0 bases and J 7 bases; bases outside gene matches: 25. This CDR3 has 22 amino acids. The CDR3 DNA sequence: TGTGCCTGTGACACCGTCTTAACTGGGGGATACGCTAAGAAAAAGCATAGCGGTAAACTCATCTTT. Translating gives CACDTVLTGGYAKKKHSGKLIF.

This clone was seen only a few times. This is likely an artifact of a read error, given a far larger clone one base away. The sample contains more than one DNA sequence encoding this CDR3. The chain carries TRDV2 and TRDJ1; 7 bases map to TRDD3. The J gene, not given by TCRdb, was assigned here from a germline match of the nucleotide sequence. CDR1 is GEAIGNYY, CDR2 EKD, per germline. This CDR3 has 15 residues. V shed 1 base and J 1 base; nucleotides not matched to a gene: 5. The CDR3 coding sequence is TGTGCCTGTGACACAAAAGGGGGATCCACCGATAAACTCATCTTT. This codes for CACDTKGGSTDKLIF.

This clone appeared a few times. The translation of this DNA and the TCRdb protein of a much larger clone differ at residue 5, probably owing to a read error; the protein shown here is translated from the DNA. The chain joins TRDV1 to TRDJ1; 13 bases are shared with TRDD3. Since TCRdb gives no J gene, matching the DNA to germline was used here to assign it. The CDR3 has 25 residues. V lost 4 bases to trimming and J lost 3 bases; unmatched junction nucleotides: 32. Germline V gene sequence: CDR1 TSWWSYY, CDR2 QGS. CDR3 nucleotide sequence: TGTGCTCTTGGGGTCGTCGTCTCCTACGTTTGTACTGGGGGATACGCTTCAATTTTGGCCGATAAACTCATCTTT. The encoded protein is CALGVVVSYVCTGGYASILADKLIF.

Comment on this clone: TCRdb has a much larger clone's protein, which differs at residue 8 from the translation of this DNA, likely because of a read error; what is shown is the protein translated from the DNA. The J gene is TRDJ1, the V gene TRAV38-2/DV8, with 13 nucleotides matching TRDD3. No J segment appears in TCRdb, so it was assigned here by matching the sequence to germline. V shed 2 bases and J 2 bases; nucleotides not matched to a gene: 33. The CDR3 is made up of 26 amino acids. CDR1 and CDR2 from the germline V gene are TSESDYY and QEAYKQQN. CDR3 protein: CAYRRGPPPTLVPYWGIRVGTDKLIF. The CDR3 nucleotides read TGTGCTTATAGGAGAGGCCCCCCTCCTACACTAGTCCCTTACTGGGGGATACGCGTGGGGACCGATAAACTCATCTTT.

Comment on this clone: The protein held in TCRdb is that of a much larger clone and does not match this DNA's translation at residue 7, likely because of a read error; the protein shown is translated from the DNA. The sample carries other DNA sequences with the same CDR3. The chain carries TRDV1 and TRDJ1; 12 nucleotides line up with TRDD3. TCRdb is silent on the J gene; assignment here came from matching the DNA to germline. Germline trimming cut 0 bases from V and 4 bases from J; bases unmatched to any gene: 15. The CDR3 extends over 20 amino acids. Germline-derived CDR1 and CDR2 are TSWWSYY and QGS. This chain's CDR3 is CALGELGPYWGIPRIDKLIF. The CDR3 DNA follows: TGTGCTCTTGGGGAACTAGGACCGTACTGGGGGATACCTCGTATCGATAAACTCATCTTT.

This clone counts as medium-sized. Different DNA sequences within this sample yield the same CDR3. The rearrangement joins TRDV1 to TRDJ1, with 10 bases aligning to TRDD3. The CDR3 totals 25 residues. Per the germline V gene, CDR1 is TSWWSYY and CDR2 is QGS. With V trimmed by 0 bases and J by 1 base, 29 bases remained unmatched. CDR3 nucleotides: TGTGCTCTTGGGGAACTTTTGAGAGGAGCTACTTTACTGGGGGATTACTGGGGGTTCACCGATAAACTCATCTTT. The encoded protein is CALGELLRGATLLGDYWGFTDKLIF.

This clone occurred a few times. This DNA's translation differs at residue 5 from TCRdb's protein, which comes from a much larger clone; a read error is likely, and the protein shown is translated from the DNA. The chain combines TRDV1 with TRDJ1; perhaps TRDD3 as D (6 bases). Germline-derived CDR1 and CDR2 are TSWWSYY and QGS. V shed 4 bases and J shed 0 bases, with 18 bases lying between them. This CDR3 is built from 17 residues. CDR3 amino acids: CALGGFPRTGYTDKLIF. Here the CDR3 DNA reads TGTGCTCTTGGGGGATTCCCCCGTACTGGGTACACCGATAAACTCATCTTT.

On this clone: The protein TCRdb gives is from a much larger clone and does not agree with this DNA's translation at residue 16, likely a read error; the protein shown here comes from the DNA. The chain combines TRDV1 with TRDJ1, with 9 positions matching TRDD3. Here the J gene was assigned by germline matching of the DNA, as TCRdb has none. Germline CDR1 TSWWSYY, CDR2 QGS. This CDR3 has 20 residues. DNA for the CDR3: TGTGCTCTTGGGGAAACTCGACCGTACTGGGGGAACCCACACACCGGTAAACTCATCTTT. Encoded protein: CALGETRPYWGNPHTGKLIF.

This clone was counted only a few times. TCRdb's entry gives the protein of a much larger clone, which mismatches this DNA's translation at residue 5, likely from a read error; the protein reported here is translated from the DNA. The chain's CDR3 is CALGGSRPSLSDWGTPFYILTDKLIF. CDR3 DNA: TGTGCTCTTGGGGGATCACGGCCTTCCTTATCCGACTGGGGGACTCCTTTTTACATTTTGACCGATAAACTCATCTTT. This sequence joins TRDV1 and TRDJ1; 9 positions agree with TRDD3. No J gene is reported in TCRdb; it was inferred here by comparing the DNA with germline. The CDR3 length is 26 residues. Germline CDR1 TSWWSYY, CDR2 QGS. V gave up 4 bases and J gave up 2 bases; unmatched junction bases: 38.

A remark on this clone: The protein held in TCRdb is that of a much larger clone and does not match this DNA's translation at residue 20, likely because of a read error; the protein shown is translated from the DNA. The gene calls are TRDV1 and TRDJ1; 12 nucleotides match TRDD3. Because TCRdb records no J gene, it was assigned here through a match of the DNA to germline. Germline V gene sequence: CDR1 TSWWSYY, CDR2 QGS. The CDR3 is 24 residues long. CDR3 bases: TGTGCTCTTGGGGAACTGGGTAGGGCGCCCTCTCCTTACTGGGGGATACCCCGCACCGAGAAACTCATCTTT. Its translation is CALGELGRAPSPYWGIPRTEKLIF.

There are a few counts of this clone. A read error is likely here: a far larger clone is one base away. The same CDR3 can be traced to other DNA sequences in this sample. The CDR3 nucleotides are TGTGCTCTTGGGGAACCCCATTTTTCCCTGATCTGGGGGATGAGGAGGAGGTACACCGATAAGCTCATCTTT. Encoded protein: CALGEPHFSLIWGMRRRYTDKLIF. The chain recombines TRDV1 with TRDJ1, with TRDD3 matching over 9 bases. The CDR3 length is 24 residues. Germline V gives CDR1 TSWWSYY, CDR2 QGS.

This clone was counted between two and nine times. Translating this DNA gives a protein that differs at residue 18 from the TCRdb one, which belongs to a much larger clone; a read error is likely, and the protein shown is this translation. Here the V gene is TRDV2, but the J gene went uncalled; TRDD3, the table's D call, lacks a check against the DNA. CDR3 length: 20 residues. Germline V lookup: CDR1 GEAIGNYY, CDR2 EKD. CDR3 residues: CACDPLGLGDENLYTDKPIF. Written as DNA, the CDR3 is TGTGCCTGTGACCCTCTAGGTCTGGGGGATGAGAACCTATACACCGATAAACCCATCTTT.

A word on this clone: This DNA translates differently at residue 15 from the TCRdb protein, which is that of a much larger clone; a read error is likely, and the protein shown is the DNA's own translation. The chain couples TRDV1 to TRDJ1, with 7 bases identical to TRDD3. Because TCRdb records no J gene, it was assigned here through a match of the DNA to germline. The germline V gene encodes CDR1 TSWWSYY and CDR2 QGS. The CDR3 covers 22 residues. V dropped 1 base and J dropped 0; count of bases not matched to a gene: 23. This CDR3 is CALGEPPSAYWGPYPNTDKLIF. The CDR3, as DNA: TGTGCTCTTGGGGAACCGCCTTCTGCGTACTGGGGACCTTATCCGAACACCGATAAACTCATCTTT.

This clone occurred a few times. The translation of this DNA and the TCRdb protein of a much larger clone differ at residue 4, probably owing to a read error; the protein shown here is translated from the DNA. This specimen includes other DNA sequences encoding the same CDR3. This chain uses TRAV29/DV5 with TRDJ1, with 8 positions matching TRDD3. This CDR3 is 21 amino acids long. From germline, CDR1 is NSMFDY and CDR2 ISSIKDK. The junction had 26 bases not matched to a gene; V was cut back by 4 bases and J by 0 bases. The CDR3 region has the DNA TGTGCAGCAGCCTTCCACCCGCGATTTTGGGGATACCGGCGGTACACCGATAAACTCATCTTT. This gives the protein CAAAFHPRFWGYRRYTDKLIF.

This clone was seen more than once but under ten times. A far bigger clonotype differs at one base, so this is likely a read error. Other nucleotide sequences from this sample produce the same CDR3. V gene assignment gives TRDV3, but the J gene was left uncalled; whether TRDD3, the table's D call, matches the DNA was not checked. Germline V gives CDR1 TVYSNPD, CDR2 GDNSRS (reference sequence). The CDR3 runs 14 residues. The CDR3 loop reads CAVLWGIPPDKLIF. The CDR3 DNA sequence: TGTGCCGTACTCTGGGGGATACCTCCGGATAAACTCATCTTC.

The sample holds many counts of this clone. The V call is TRDV1, the J call TRDJ1, with a weak D call TRDD2 (9 bases). The V end was cut by 5 bases, the J end by 10 bases, with 38 bases between. CDR1 is TSWWSYY, CDR2 QGS, per germline. The CDR3 is made up of 20 amino acids. CDR3 protein: CALGNCPSYDEGYGLGILIF. CDR3 coding DNA: TGTGCTCTTGGGAATTGCCCTTCCTACGATGAGGGATACGGTCTTGGAATACTCATCTTT.

This clone has a handful of counts. The TCRdb record carries a much larger clone's protein, which differs from this DNA's translation at residue 3; a read error is the likely cause, and the protein listed here is the DNA translation. This chain uses TRDV2 with TRDJ3; 9 bases line up with TRDD3. The CDR3 loop spans 21 amino acids. CDR1 GEAIGNYY and CDR2 EKD come from the germline V gene. CDR3 DNA: TGTGCCCGTGACACGGCGAGTACTGGGGGACTAAGCTCCTGGGACACCCGACAGATGTTTTTC. This encodes CARDTASTGGLSSWDTRQMFF.

A few counts support this clone. A far more abundant clone sits one base away, making this likely a read error. Within the sample, other DNA sequences also encode this same CDR3. CDR3: CALGITVQIAGGLNYTDKLIF. The CDR3 DNA reads as TGTGCTCTTGGGATAACTGTCCAGATCGCTGGGGGGCTAAACTACACCGATAAGCTCATCTTT. The V gene is TRDV1; the J gene was not called; the D call in the table, TRDD3, was not verified against the DNA. This CDR3 is built from 21 residues. Germline CDR1 TSWWSYY, CDR2 QGS.

This clone occurred many times. This CDR3 is also generated by other DNA sequences in the sample. V and J are TRDV1 and TRDJ1; 10 positions agree with TRDD3. As TCRdb names no J gene, one was assigned here on the basis of a DNA match to germline. Trimming took 2 bases from V and 8 from J; bases not matched to a gene: 23. CDR1 and CDR2 (germline): TSWWSYY, QGS. This CDR3 comprises 20 residues. The CDR3 DNA reads TGTGCTCTTGGGGAAATCTTCCTACCTCGTACTGGGGGATTAGGAGGGAAACTCATCTTT. Protein sequence: CALGEIFLPRTGGLGGKLIF.

The table lists this clone with many counts. The chain has TRDV1 and TRDJ1, with a possible D match to TRDD2 (8 bases). Trimming stripped 3 bases from V and 1 base from J, with 36 bases between. Germline V CDR1 and CDR2: TSWWSYY, QGS. This CDR3 is built from 23 residues. CDR3 sequence (DNA): TGTGCTCTTGGGGACCTTCCTATTCTTCTTAAGTACTGGGGATCTCGACGCACCGATAAACTCATCTTT. This codes for CALGDLPILLKYWGSRRTDKLIF.

In regard to this clone: The translation of this DNA and the TCRdb protein of a much larger clone differ at residue 20, probably owing to a read error; the protein shown here is translated from the DNA. This sequence joins TRDV1 and TRDJ1, with D perhaps TRDD2 or TRDD3 (5 bases each). The J gene is not listed in TCRdb, so it was assigned here from a DNA match to germline. V was shortened by 5 bases and J by 1 base, with 47 bases between the two germline ends. Per germline, CDR1 TSWWSYY and CDR2 QGS. The CDR3 has 26 amino acids. For the CDR3, the DNA is TGTGCTCTTGGGACCCCCGAGCCCCCTCCGTCGCCCTGGGAGTTCCTTAGTAGTCCGTTCACCGATAAACTCATCTTT. It translates to CALGTPEPPPSPWEFLSSPFTDKLIF.

This clone appeared a few times. Translating this DNA gives a protein that differs at residue 11 from the TCRdb one, which belongs to a much larger clone; a read error is likely, and the protein shown is this translation. No call exists for the J gene, whereas the V gene is TRDV1. Germline assignment: CDR1 TSWWSYY and CDR2 QGS. The CDR3 length is 13 residues. The CDR3 sequence: CALGERVIGKPIF. In DNA form, the CDR3 reads TGTGCTCTTGGGGAACGAGTGATTGGGAAACCCATCTTT.

This clone was picked up a small number of times. A far larger clone is only one base removed, so a read error is likely. This specimen includes other DNA sequences encoding the same CDR3. The rearrangement links TRDV1 to TRDJ1; D may be TRDD3 (10 bases). The J gene comes from matching the DNA to germline here; TCRdb lacks it. Trimming pared 0 bases from V and 0 bases from J, leaving 50 bases between. This CDR3 comprises 29 residues. Looked up from germline, CDR1 is TSWWSYY and CDR2 is QGS. The CDR3 loop reads CALGELHFPFLQFLRGIRTATGYTDKLIF. CDR3 in DNA: TGTGCTCTTGGGGAACTCCACTTCCCCTTCCTACAGTTCTTGAGGGGGATACGCACAGCTACGGGGTACACCGATAAACTCATCTTT.

This clone was picked up many times. TCRdb attributes to this sequence the protein of a much larger clone, which differs from the DNA translation at residue 12; a read error is likely, and the protein displayed is translated from the DNA. The chain combines TRDV3 with TRDJ1; TRDD3 matches at 11 bases. Germline V CDR1 and CDR2: TVYSNPD, GDNSRS (reference sequence). CDR3 size: 21 residues. V lost 1 base, J lost 0 bases, and 22 bases stayed unmatched. The CDR3 sequence is CAFTYPSYWGITSLYTDKLIF. CDR3 sequence (DNA): TGTGCCTTTACCTACCCCTCCTACTGGGGGATAACATCCTTGTACACCGATAAACTCATCTTT.

This clone was detected only a few times. This likely traces to a read error, being one base from a far larger clone. This same CDR3 is encoded by further DNA sequences in the sample. The genes are TRDV2 and TRDJ1; D remains ambiguous. TCRdb carries no J gene annotation; the J gene was assigned here by matching the DNA with germline. This CDR3 is built from 21 residues. The germline V gene has CDR1 GEAIGNYY and CDR2 EKD. V lost 2 bases to trimming and J lost 0 bases, with 30 bases between them. The CDR3 DNA follows: TGTGCCTGTGACAAGTTAGGATCCGGGTTAACTACTGAGGGAAACACCGATAAACTCATCTTT. It yields the protein CACDKLGSGLTTEGNTDKLIF.

This clone was seen more than once but under ten times. The protein TCRdb lists belongs to a much larger clone and differs from this DNA's translation at residue 15, which points to a read error; the protein shown is made from the DNA. CDR3 DNA: TGTGCTTATAGAAGCGGTTACGTTCGGGGTGGGGGCCACCTATGGTACACCGATAAACTCATCTTT. This sequence encodes CAYRSGYVRGGGHLWYTDKLIF. The chain uses TRAV38-2/DV8 and TRDJ1; possible D gene TRDD3, 6 bases. TCRdb offers no J gene call, so here the DNA was matched to germline to obtain one. The V gene's germline CDR1 is TSESDYY and CDR2 QEAYKQQN. There are 22 residues in the CDR3.

This clone is medium-sized (0.01 to 0.1%). The same CDR3 can be traced to other DNA sequences in this sample. The chain carries TRDV3 and TRDJ1; the match to TRDD3 covers 9 bases. V dropped 3 bases and J dropped 0; count of bases not matched to a gene: 11. This CDR3 has 16 residues. Germline CDR1 reads TVYSNPD; CDR2 reads GDNSRS (reference sequence). CDR3 in DNA: TGTGCCTTCCCCTCGGGGGATACAACAAACACCGATAAACTCATCTTT. It yields the protein CAFPSGDTTNTDKLIF.

As concerns this clone: TCRdb shows a much larger clone's protein in place of this DNA's translation, and the two differ at residue 15, likely through a read error; the protein shown is translated from the DNA. The DNA of the CDR3 is TGTGCTCTTGGGGAACAGGCCCCTTACCACACCCACTGGGGGGTACTGCACAGGGCCGATAAACTCATCTTT. This gives the protein CALGEQAPYHTHWGVLHRADKLIF. This rearrangement joins TRDV1 to TRDJ1, with TRDD3 matching over 8 bases. The J gene, left out of TCRdb, was set here by checking the DNA against germline. In germline, CDR1 is TSWWSYY, CDR2 QGS. Trimming removed 1 base from V and 3 bases from J; junction bases left unmatched: 31. The CDR3 runs to 24 residues.

This clone has just a few counts. This likely traces to a read error, being one base from a far larger clone. Other DNA variants within this sample encode the same CDR3. The V and J genes are TRDV2 and TRDJ1, with a weak D call TRDD3 (6 bases). Because TCRdb records no J gene, it was assigned here through a match of the DNA to germline. The CDR3 runs 14 residues. Germline CDR1 GEAIGNYY, CDR2 EKD. As DNA, the CDR3 is TGTGCCTGCGACACCGTGGGGATCGGCGATAAACTCATCTTT. This sequence encodes CACDTVGIGDKLIF.